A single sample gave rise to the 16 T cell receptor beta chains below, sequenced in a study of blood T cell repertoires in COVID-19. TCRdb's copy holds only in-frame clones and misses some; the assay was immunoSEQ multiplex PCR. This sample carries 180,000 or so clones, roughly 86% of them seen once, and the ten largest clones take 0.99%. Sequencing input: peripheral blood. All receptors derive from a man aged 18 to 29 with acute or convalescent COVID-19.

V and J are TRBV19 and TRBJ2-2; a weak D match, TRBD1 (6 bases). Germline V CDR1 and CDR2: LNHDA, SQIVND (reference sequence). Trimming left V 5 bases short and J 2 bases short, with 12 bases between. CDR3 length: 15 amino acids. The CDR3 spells CASSPLQGNTGELFF. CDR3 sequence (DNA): TGTGCCAGTAGTCCCTTACAGGGAAACACCGGGGAGCTGTTTTTT.

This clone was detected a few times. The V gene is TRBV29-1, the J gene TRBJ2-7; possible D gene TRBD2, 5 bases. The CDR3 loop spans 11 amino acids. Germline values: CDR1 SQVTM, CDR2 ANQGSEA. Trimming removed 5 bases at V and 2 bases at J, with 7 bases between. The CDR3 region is CSVSLAYEQYF. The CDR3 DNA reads TGCAGCGTTTCACTAGCCTACGAGCAGTACTTC.

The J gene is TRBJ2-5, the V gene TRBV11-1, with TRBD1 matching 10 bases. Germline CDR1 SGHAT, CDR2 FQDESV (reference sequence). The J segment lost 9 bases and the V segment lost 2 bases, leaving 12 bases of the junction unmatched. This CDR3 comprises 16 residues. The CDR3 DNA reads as TGTGCCAGCAGCTTAAGGCAGACGGGACAGGGGTGGTCCCAGTACTTC. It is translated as CASSLRQTGQGWSQYF.

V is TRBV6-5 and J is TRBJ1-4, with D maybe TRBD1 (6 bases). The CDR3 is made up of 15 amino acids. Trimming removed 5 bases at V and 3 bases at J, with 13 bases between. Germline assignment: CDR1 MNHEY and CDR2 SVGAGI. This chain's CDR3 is CASSTLTGANEKLFF. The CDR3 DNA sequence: TGTGCCAGCAGTACTCTGACAGGAGCTAATGAAAAACTGTTTTTT.

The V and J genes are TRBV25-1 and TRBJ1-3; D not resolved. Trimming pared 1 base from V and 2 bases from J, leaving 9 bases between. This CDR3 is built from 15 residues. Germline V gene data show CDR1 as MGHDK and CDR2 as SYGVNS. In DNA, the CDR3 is TGTGCCAGCAGTGAATGGAGGGTTGCTGGAAACACCATATATTTT. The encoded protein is CASSEWRVAGNTIYF.

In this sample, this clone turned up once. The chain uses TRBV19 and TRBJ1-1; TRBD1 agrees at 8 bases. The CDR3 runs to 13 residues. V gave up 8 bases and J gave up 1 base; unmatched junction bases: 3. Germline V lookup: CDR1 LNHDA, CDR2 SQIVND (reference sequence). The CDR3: CASAGQANTEAFF. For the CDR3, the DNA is TGTGCCAGTGCGGGACAGGCGAACACTGAAGCTTTCTTT.

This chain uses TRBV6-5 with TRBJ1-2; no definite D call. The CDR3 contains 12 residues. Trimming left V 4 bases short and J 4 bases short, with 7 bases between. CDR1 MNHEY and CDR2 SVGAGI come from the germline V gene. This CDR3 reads CASSFTSYGYTF. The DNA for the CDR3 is TGTGCCAGCAGTTTTACCAGCTATGGCTACACCTTC.

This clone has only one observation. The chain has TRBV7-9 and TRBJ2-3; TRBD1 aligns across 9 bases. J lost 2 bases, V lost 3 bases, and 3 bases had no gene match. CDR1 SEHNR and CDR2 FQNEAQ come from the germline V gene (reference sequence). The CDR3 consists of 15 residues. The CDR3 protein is CASSLGTGNTDTQYF. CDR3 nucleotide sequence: TGTGCCAGCAGCTTGGGGACAGGGAACACAGATACGCAGTATTTT.

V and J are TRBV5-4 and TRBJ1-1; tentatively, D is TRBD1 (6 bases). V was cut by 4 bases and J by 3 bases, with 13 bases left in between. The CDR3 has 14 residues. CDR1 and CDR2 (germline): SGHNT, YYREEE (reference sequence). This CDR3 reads CASSPGDSYTEAFF. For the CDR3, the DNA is TGTGCCAGCAGCCCAGGGGATAGTTACACTGAAGCTTTCTTT.

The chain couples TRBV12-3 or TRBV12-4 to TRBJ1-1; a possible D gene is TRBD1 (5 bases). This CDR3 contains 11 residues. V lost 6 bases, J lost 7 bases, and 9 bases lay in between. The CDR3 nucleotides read TGTGCCAGCAGGTTCGACAGTGAAGCTTTCTTT. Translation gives CASRFDSEAFF.

The CDR3 reads CASSAPPGGGGETQYF. In DNA, the CDR3 is TGTGCCAGCAGCGCACCCCCAGGGGGCGGCGGAGAGACCCAGTACTTC. J is TRBJ2-5 and V is TRBV28; 8 positions agree with TRBD1. The V gene end was trimmed by 6 bases and the J gene end by 4 bases; junction bases not matched to a gene: 13. The CDR3 contains 16 residues. From germline, CDR1 is MDHEN and CDR2 SYDVKM.

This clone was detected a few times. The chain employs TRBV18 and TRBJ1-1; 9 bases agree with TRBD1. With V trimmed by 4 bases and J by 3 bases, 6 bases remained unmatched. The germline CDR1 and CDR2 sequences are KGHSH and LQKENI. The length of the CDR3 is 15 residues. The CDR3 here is CASSLTGGEYTEAFF. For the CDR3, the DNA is TGTGCCAGCTCACTGACAGGGGGGGAGTACACTGAAGCTTTCTTT.

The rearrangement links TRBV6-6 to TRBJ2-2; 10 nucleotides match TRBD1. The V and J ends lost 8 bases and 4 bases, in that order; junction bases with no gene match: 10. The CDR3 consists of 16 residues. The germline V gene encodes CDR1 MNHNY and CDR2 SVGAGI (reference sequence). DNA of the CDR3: TGTGCCAGCCGGGCACGACAGGGGGCGCTCACCGGGGAGCTGTTTTTT. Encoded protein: CASRARQGALTGELFF.

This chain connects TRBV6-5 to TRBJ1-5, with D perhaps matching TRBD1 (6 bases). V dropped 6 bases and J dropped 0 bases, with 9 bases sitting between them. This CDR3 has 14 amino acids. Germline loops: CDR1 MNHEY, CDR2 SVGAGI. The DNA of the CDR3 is TGTGCCAGCAGAGAGACAGGTAGCAATCAGCCCCAGCATTTT. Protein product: CASRETGSNQPQHF.

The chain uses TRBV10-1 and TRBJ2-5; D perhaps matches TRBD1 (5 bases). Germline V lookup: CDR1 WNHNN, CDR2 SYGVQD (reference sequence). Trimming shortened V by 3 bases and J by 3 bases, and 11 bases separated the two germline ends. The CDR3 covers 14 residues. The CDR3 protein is CASSDLPGKETQYF. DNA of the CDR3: TGCGCCAGCAGTGATCTACCAGGGAAAGAGACCCAGTACTTC.

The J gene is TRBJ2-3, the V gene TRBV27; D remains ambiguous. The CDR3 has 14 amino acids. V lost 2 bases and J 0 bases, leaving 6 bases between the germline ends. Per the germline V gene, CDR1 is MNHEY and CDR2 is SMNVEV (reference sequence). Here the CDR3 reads CASSLGHSTDTQYF. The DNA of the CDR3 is TGTGCCAGCAGTTTAGGGCATAGCACAGATACGCAGTATTTT.